This is a list of T cell receptor beta chains from one sample in a study of cytomegalovirus exposure and HLA in healthy donors. The method was immunoSEQ multiplex PCR; TCRdb's version includes in-frame clones alone and lacks a portion of them. Of about 170,000 clones in the sample, 70% to 90% were seen once. The sequenced sample consisted of PBMCs. The source of these receptors is a man aged 30 to 45 in good health and CMV-seropositive. Each CDR3 is given with its conserved first and last residue. Fields, in order: CDR3 DNA, CDR3 protein, D gene, V gene, clone size, J gene. The D gene is left open where the match is weak. A row's size may be missing; if present it is once, few, many or a size class.

DNA: TGCAGCGTTGAGGGGGGGACAGGGGTCACTGAAGCTTTCTTT
CDR3: CSVEGGTGVTEAFF
D: TRBD1
V: TRBV29-1
size: NA
J: TRBJ1-1

DNA: TGTGCCAGTAGTTCAGGGACTATTTTCGGGGAGCTGTTTTTT
CDR3: CASSSGTIFGELFF
D: TRBD2
V: TRBV19
size: NA
J: TRBJ2-2

DNA: TGTGCCAGCAGCTTAGGGCTAGCGAGCACAGATACGCAGTATTTT
CDR3: CASSLGLASTDTQYF
D: NA
V: TRBV11-2
size: NA
J: TRBJ2-3

DNA: TGCGCCAGCAGCATCCAGGGGGGTGAGACCCAGTACTTC
CDR3: CASSIQGGETQYF
D: NA
V: TRBV5-1
size: NA
J: TRBJ2-5

DNA: TGTGCCAGCAGCCGTCGGACAAGCACAGATACGCAGTATTTT
CDR3: CASSRRTSTDTQYF
D: NA
V: TRBV5-6
size: NA
J: TRBJ2-3

DNA: TGTGCCAGCAGTGCCACAGGGGACCTCACCGGGGAGCTGTTTTTT
CDR3: CASSATGDLTGELFF
D: TRBD1
V: TRBV6-4
size: NA
J: TRBJ2-2

DNA: TGTGCCAGCAGCTTAGATGGCTTTGGGAACACTGAAGCTTTCTTT
CDR3: CASSLDGFGNTEAFF
D: NA
V: TRBV11-2
size: NA
J: TRBJ1-1

DNA: TGTGCCAGCAGCTCGGACAGGGGGAACACAGATACGCAGTATTTT
CDR3: CASSSDRGNTDTQYF
D: TRBD1
V: TRBV2
size: NA
J: TRBJ2-3

DNA: TGTGCCAGCAGAGAAGCGGGAGGACCTTTCTACGAGCAGTACTTC
CDR3: CASREAGGPFYEQYF
D: TRBD2
V: TRBV2
size: NA
J: TRBJ2-7

DNA: TGTGCTATCATTGGACAGTCGAACTATGGCTACACCTTC
CDR3: CAIIGQSNYGYTF
D: NA
V: TRBV7-9
size: NA
J: TRBJ1-2

DNA: TGTGCCTGGAGTGTACAGGGTACTGAAGCTTTCTTT
CDR3: CAWSVQGTEAFF
D: NA
V: TRBV30
size: NA
J: TRBJ1-1

DNA: TGTGCCAGCTCCCTTATCCGAGGACAAGAGACCCAGTACTTC
CDR3: CASSLIRGQETQYF
D: NA
V: TRBV18
size: NA
J: TRBJ2-5

DNA: TGTGCCAGCAGTTACCAGGGGGCGGTTGAAGCTTTCTTT
CDR3: CASSYQGAVEAFF
D: TRBD1
V: TRBV6-6
size: many
J: TRBJ1-1

DNA: TGTGCCAGCAGCTTTTCCGAAGAGAACTATGGCTACACCTTC
CDR3: CASSFSEENYGYTF
D: NA
V: TRBV2
size: NA
J: TRBJ1-2

DNA: TGTGCCACCAGCAGAGATCGATTCGGCAATGAGCAGTTCTTC
CDR3: CATSRDRFGNEQFF
D: NA
V: TRBV15
size: NA
J: TRBJ2-1

DNA: TGTGCCAGCAGCCTCTCCCGCGCCACCGGGGAGCTGTTTTTT
CDR3: CASSLSRATGELFF
D: NA
V: TRBV6-5
size: NA
J: TRBJ2-2

DNA: TGCAGCGTTGAAGATCTAGCGGGAGGCCTCGGCCCGTTCTTC
CDR3: CSVEDLAGGLGPFF
D: TRBD2
V: TRBV29-1
size: NA
J: TRBJ2-1

DNA: TGTGCCAGCAGCCAAGATACTAGCGGGAGCGGCATCGGGGAGCTGTTTTTT
CDR3: CASSQDTSGSGIGELFF
D: TRBD2
V: TRBV4-2
size: NA
J: TRBJ2-2

DNA: TGCGCCAGCAGCTTCTTAGCGGGAGGCGGCAATGAGCAGTTCTTC
CDR3: CASSFLAGGGNEQFF
D: TRBD2
V: TRBV5-1
size: NA
J: TRBJ2-1

DNA: TGTGCCAGCAGCCCTACTCGAACCACAGGGACTGGAAACACCATATATTTT
CDR3: CASSPTRTTGTGNTIYF
D: NA
V: TRBV25-1
size: NA
J: TRBJ1-3

DNA: TGTGCCAGCAGCTTAGAGAGGAACACTGAAGCTTTCTTT
CDR3: CASSLERNTEAFF
D: NA
V: TRBV7-2
size: NA
J: TRBJ1-1

DNA: TGTGCCAGCAGCAAAGAGTCCGGTGCCACCTTC
CDR3: CASSKESGATF
D: NA
V: TRBV21-1
size: NA
J: TRBJ1-2

DNA: TGTGCCAGCAGAGGGGACAGGTTGAACACTGAAGCTTTCTTT
CDR3: CASRGDRLNTEAFF
D: TRBD1
V: TRBV19
size: few
J: TRBJ1-1

DNA: TGTGCCAGCAGTCTTTCCCTAGCGGAATCGAACACCGGGGAGCTGTTTTTT
CDR3: CASSLSLAESNTGELFF
D: TRBD2
V: TRBV11-3
size: NA
J: TRBJ2-2

DNA: TGTGCCAGCAGCGTATCTTGGAGCGGGGGATACAATGAGCAGTTCTTC
CDR3: CASSVSWSGGYNEQFF
D: TRBD2
V: TRBV9
size: NA
J: TRBJ2-1

DNA: TGTGCCAGCAGCTTAATGGGACTAGCGGGGCAAGAGACCCAGTACTTC
CDR3: CASSLMGLAGQETQYF
D: TRBD2
V: TRBV9
size: NA
J: TRBJ2-5

DNA: TGCGCCAGCAGCTTGGATTGGCAGGGGGCGCAGGCTTTCTTT
CDR3: CASSLDWQGAQAFF
D: TRBD1
V: TRBV5-1
size: NA
J: TRBJ1-1

DNA: TGTGCCAGCAGCTTAGAGCAGGGGATGACTGAAGCTTTCTTT
CDR3: CASSLEQGMTEAFF
D: NA
V: TRBV7-9
size: NA
J: TRBJ1-1

DNA: TGCGCCAGCAGCCCCGGGACTAGCCCGTCGAACACCGGGGAGCTGTTTTTT
CDR3: CASSPGTSPSNTGELFF
D: TRBD2
V: TRBV5-1
size: NA
J: TRBJ2-2

DNA: TGTGCCAGTAGTATCACCGGGTCGAATGAGCAGTTCTTC
CDR3: CASSITGSNEQFF
D: NA
V: TRBV19
size: NA
J: TRBJ2-1

DNA: TGTGCCAGCAGCGCTACAGGGACGAACACCGGGGAGCTGTTTTTT
CDR3: CASSATGTNTGELFF
D: NA
V: TRBV11-3
size: NA
J: TRBJ2-2

DNA: TGTGCCAGCAGCTACCGCAGAGGTGCAGATACGCAGTATTTT
CDR3: CASSYRRGADTQYF
D: NA
V: TRBV7-2
size: NA
J: TRBJ2-3

DNA: TGTGCCAGCAGTTCCAACGGGGCCTACAATGAGCAGTTCTTC
CDR3: CASSSNGAYNEQFF
D: NA
V: TRBV27
size: NA
J: TRBJ2-1

DNA: TGTGCCAGTAGTATTGGAGTCCTGAACACTGAAGCTTTCTTT
CDR3: CASSIGVLNTEAFF
D: NA
V: TRBV19
size: NA
J: TRBJ1-1

DNA: TGTGCCAGCAGCTTAGGGGGACCGTACAATGAGCAGTTCTTC
CDR3: CASSLGGPYNEQFF
D: NA
V: TRBV5-6
size: NA
J: TRBJ2-1

DNA: TGTGCCAGCAGCCGGTTACCAGGGGGTACGGCCGGGGAGCTGTTTTTT
CDR3: CASSRLPGGTAGELFF
D: TRBD1
V: TRBV27
size: NA
J: TRBJ2-2

DNA: TGTGCCAGCAGTTCGTCAGGGGGAACTAATGAAAAACTGTTTTTT
CDR3: CASSSSGGTNEKLFF
D: TRBD1
V: TRBV11-3
size: NA
J: TRBJ1-4